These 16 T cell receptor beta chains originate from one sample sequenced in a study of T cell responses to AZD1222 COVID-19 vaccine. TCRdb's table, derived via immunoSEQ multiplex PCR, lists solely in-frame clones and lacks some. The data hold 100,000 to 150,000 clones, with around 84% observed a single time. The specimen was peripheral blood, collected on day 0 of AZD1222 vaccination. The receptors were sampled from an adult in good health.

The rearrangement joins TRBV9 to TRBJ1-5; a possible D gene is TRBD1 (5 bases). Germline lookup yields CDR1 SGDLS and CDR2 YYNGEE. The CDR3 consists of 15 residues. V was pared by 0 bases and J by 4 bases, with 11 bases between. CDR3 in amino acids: CASSVAGTENQPQHF. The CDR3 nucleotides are TGTGCCAGCAGCGTAGCCGGGACGGAAAATCAGCCCCAGCATTTT. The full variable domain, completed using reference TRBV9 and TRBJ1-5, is DSGVTQTPKHLITATGQRVTLRCSPRSGDLSVYWYQQSLDQGLQFLIQYYNGEERAKGNILERFSAQQFPDLHSELNLSSLELGDSALYFCASSVAGTENQPQHFGDGTRLSIL.

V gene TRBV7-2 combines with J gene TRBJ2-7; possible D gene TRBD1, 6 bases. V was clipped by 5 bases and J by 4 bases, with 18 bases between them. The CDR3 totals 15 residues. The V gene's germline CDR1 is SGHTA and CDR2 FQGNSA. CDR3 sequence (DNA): TGTGCCAGCAGCGGAGGACCGAGAGGGGGTTACGAGCAGTACTTC. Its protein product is CASSGGPRGGYEQYF.

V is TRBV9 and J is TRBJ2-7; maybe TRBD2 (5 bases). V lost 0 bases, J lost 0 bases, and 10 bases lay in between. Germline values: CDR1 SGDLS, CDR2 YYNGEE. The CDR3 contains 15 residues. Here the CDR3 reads CASSVEDSHSYEQYF. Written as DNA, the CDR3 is TGTGCCAGCAGCGTAGAGGACTCACACTCCTACGAGCAGTACTTC. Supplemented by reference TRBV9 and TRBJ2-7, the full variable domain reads DSGVTQTPKHLITATGQRVTLRCSPRSGDLSVYWYQQSLDQGLQFLIQYYNGEERAKGNILERFSAQQFPDLHSELNLSSLELGDSALYFCASSVEDSHSYEQYFGPGTRLTVT.

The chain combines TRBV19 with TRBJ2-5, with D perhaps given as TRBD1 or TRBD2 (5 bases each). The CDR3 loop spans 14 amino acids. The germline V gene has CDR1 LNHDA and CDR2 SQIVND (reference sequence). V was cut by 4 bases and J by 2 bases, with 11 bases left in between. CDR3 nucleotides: TGTGCCAGTAGTAGCCGGGACGCACAAGAGACCCAGTACTTC. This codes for CASSSRDAQETQYF.

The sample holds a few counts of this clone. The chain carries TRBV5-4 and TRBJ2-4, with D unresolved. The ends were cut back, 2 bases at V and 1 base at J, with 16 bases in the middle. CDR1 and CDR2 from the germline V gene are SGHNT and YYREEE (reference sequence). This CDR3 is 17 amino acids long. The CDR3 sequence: CASSFLGQGLAKNIQYF. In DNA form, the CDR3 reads TGTGCCAGCAGCTTTCTTGGGCAAGGGCTGGCCAAAAACATTCAGTACTTC.

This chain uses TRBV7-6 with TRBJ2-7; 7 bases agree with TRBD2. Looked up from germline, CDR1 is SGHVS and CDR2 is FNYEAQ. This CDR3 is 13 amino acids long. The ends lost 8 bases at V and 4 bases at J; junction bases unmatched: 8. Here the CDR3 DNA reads TGTGCCAGCGGCCGGGGGGATGTTTACGAGCAGTACTTC. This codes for CASGRGDVYEQYF.

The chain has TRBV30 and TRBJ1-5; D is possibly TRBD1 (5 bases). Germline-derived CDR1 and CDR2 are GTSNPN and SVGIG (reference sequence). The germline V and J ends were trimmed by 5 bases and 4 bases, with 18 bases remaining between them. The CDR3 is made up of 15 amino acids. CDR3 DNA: TGTGCCTGGTTACCCGGGACGGGGGGGAATCAGCCCCAGCATTTT. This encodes CAWLPGTGGNQPQHF.

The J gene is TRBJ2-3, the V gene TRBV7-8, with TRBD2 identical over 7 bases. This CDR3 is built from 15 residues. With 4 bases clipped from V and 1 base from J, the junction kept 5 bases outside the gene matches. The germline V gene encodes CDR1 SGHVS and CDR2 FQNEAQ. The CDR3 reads CASSSSGLRTDTQYF. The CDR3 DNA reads TGTGCCAGCAGCTCTAGCGGACTACGCACAGATACGCAGTATTTT.

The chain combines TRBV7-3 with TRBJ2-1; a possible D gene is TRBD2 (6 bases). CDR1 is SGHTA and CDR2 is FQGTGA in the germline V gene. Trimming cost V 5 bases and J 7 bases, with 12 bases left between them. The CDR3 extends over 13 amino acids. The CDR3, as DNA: TGTGCCAGCAGCACCGGGACTGAGAATGAGCAGTTCTTC. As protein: CASSTGTENEQFF.

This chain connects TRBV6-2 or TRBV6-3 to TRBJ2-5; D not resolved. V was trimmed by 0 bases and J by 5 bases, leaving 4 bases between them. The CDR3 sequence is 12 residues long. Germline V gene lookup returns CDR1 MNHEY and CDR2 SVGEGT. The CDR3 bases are TGTGCCAGCAGTTACTCGACTGAGACCCAGTACTTC. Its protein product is CASSYSTETQYF.

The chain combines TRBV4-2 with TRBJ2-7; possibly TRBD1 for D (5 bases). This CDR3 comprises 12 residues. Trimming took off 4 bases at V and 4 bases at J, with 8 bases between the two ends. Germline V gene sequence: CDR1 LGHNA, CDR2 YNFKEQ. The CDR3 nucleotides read TGTGCCAGCAGCCCTGACAGATACGAGCAGTACTTC. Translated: CASSPDRYEQYF.

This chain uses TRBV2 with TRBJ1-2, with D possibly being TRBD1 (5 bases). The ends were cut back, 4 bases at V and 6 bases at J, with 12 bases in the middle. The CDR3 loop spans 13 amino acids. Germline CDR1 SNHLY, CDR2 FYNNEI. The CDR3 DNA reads TGTGCCAGCAGTGTTAGACAGCAAGATGGCTACACCTTC. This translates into CASSVRQQDGYTF.

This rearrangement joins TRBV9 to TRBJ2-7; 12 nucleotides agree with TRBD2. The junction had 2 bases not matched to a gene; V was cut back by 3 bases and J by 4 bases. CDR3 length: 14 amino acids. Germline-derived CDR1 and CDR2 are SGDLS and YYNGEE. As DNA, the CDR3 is TGTGCCAGCAGCGCGGGACTAGCGGGTTACGAGCAGTACTTC. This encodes CASSAGLAGYEQYF.

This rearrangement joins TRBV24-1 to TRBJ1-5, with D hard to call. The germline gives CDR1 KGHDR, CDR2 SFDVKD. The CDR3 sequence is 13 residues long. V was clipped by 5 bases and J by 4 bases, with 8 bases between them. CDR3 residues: CATSGRINQPQHF. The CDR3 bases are TGTGCCACCAGTGGCAGAATTAATCAGCCCCAGCATTTT.

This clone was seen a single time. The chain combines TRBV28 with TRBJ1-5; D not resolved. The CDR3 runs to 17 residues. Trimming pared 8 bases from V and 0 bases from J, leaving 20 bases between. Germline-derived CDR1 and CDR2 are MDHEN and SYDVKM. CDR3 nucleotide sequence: TGTGCCAGCCCGCCCCCGGGAGGGAGCTATAGCAATCAGCCCCAGCATTTT. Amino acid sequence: CASPPPGGSYSNQPQHF.

CDR3 sequence: CASSAYRGGTDTQYF. Here the CDR3 DNA reads TGTGCCAGCAGTGCGTACAGGGGGGGCACAGATACGCAGTATTTT. The chain is built from TRBV2 and TRBJ2-3; 8 bases match TRBD1. Looked up from germline, CDR1 is SNHLY and CDR2 is FYNNEI. V lost 4 bases, J lost 1 base, and 4 bases stayed unmatched. The CDR3 runs to 15 residues.